The 27 T cell receptor beta chains presented below share a single source sample, sequenced in a study of cytomegalovirus exposure and HLA in healthy donors. PCR used 60 Vbeta primers and 13 Jbeta primers. Libraries were prepared by immunoSEQ multiplex PCR; TCRdb keeps only in-frame clonotypes and omits some of them. The top ten hold 1.5% to 2% of the sample, which has 150,000 to 200,000 clones, approximately 86% seen once. Sequenced: PBMCs. The receptor source for this set is a woman aged 18-29 years in good health and CMV-seronegative.

This sequence joins TRBV2 and TRBJ1-2; D is possibly TRBD1 (5 bases). The CDR3 runs to 11 residues. Trimming left V 9 bases short and J 8 bases short, with 13 bases between. CDR1 and CDR2 (germline): SNHLY, FYNNEI. DNA of the CDR3: TGTGCCAGGGAGGGGCCATCCGGCTACACCTTC. Amino acid sequence: CAREGPSGYTF.

J is TRBJ1-1 and V is TRBV28; TRBD1 agrees at 9 bases. The CDR3 has 13 residues. The junction had 3 bases not matched to a gene; V was cut back by 5 bases and J by 5 bases. Germline CDR1 is MDHEN and CDR2 is SYDVKM. This chain's CDR3 is CASSRDRVTEAFF. CDR3 sequence (DNA): TGTGCCAGCAGTAGGGACAGGGTTACTGAAGCTTTCTTT.

The V and J genes are TRBV10-1 and TRBJ1-2; 7 positions agree with TRBD1. CDR1 is WNHNN and CDR2 is SYGVQD in the germline V gene (reference sequence). The CDR3 consists of 13 residues. With V trimmed by 8 bases and J by 1 base, 4 bases remained unmatched. For the CDR3, the DNA is TGCGCCAGCGGGGACAGTTATAACTATGGCTACACCTTC. It specifies CASGDSYNYGYTF.

The chain employs TRBV7-9 and TRBJ2-1; D is unclear. Looked up from germline, CDR1 is SEHNR and CDR2 is FQNEAQ (reference sequence). This CDR3 has 10 amino acids. Trimming took 3 bases from V and 10 from J, leaving 4 bases between them. In DNA form, the CDR3 reads TGTGCCAGCAGCTTTAAAGAGCAGTTCTTC. Its translation is CASSFKEQFF.

V and J are TRBV9 and TRBJ2-5; 9 bases agree with TRBD1. Germline trimming cut 0 bases from V and 2 bases from J; bases unmatched to any gene: 2. CDR1 and CDR2 (germline): SGDLS, YYNGEE. There are 15 residues in the CDR3. Here the CDR3 DNA reads TGTGCCAGCAGCGTAGCTGGACAGGGGCAAGAGACCCAGTACTTC. It translates to CASSVAGQGQETQYF.

The rearrangement joins TRBV2 to TRBJ2-7; 8 bases are shared with TRBD1. With V trimmed by 6 bases and J by 2 bases, 3 bases remained unmatched. CDR3 size: 13 residues. CDR1 and CDR2 from the germline V gene are SNHLY and FYNNEI. The CDR3 nucleotides are TGTGCCAGCAGCGGGACAGGCGCCTACGAGCAGTACTTC. This sequence encodes CASSGTGAYEQYF. Looking up the rest from reference TRBV2 and TRBJ2-7 gives the full variable domain: EPEVTQTPSHQVTQMGQEVILRCVPISNHLYFYWYRQILGQKVEFLVSFYNNEISEKSEIFDDQFSVERPDGSNFTLKIRSTKLEDSAMYFCASSGTGAYEQYFGPGTRLTVT.

Here the CDR3 DNA reads TGTGCCAGCAGTCCGTCGACAGGGCCTCCCTACGAGCAGTACTTC. It specifies CASSPSTGPPYEQYF. The rearrangement links TRBV27 to TRBJ2-7, with 7 bases matching TRBD1. Unmatched junction bases numbered 9, after V lost 5 bases and J lost 2 bases. The CDR3 contains 15 residues. CDR1 MNHEY and CDR2 SMNVEV come from the germline V gene (reference sequence).

The V and J genes are TRBV6-5 and TRBJ2-5; D tentatively reads TRBD1 or TRBD2 (6 bases each). The closer fit of TRBJ2-7 to the DNA end suggests the J call may be wrong. Germline CDR1 and CDR2: MNHEY and SVGAGI. The CDR3 runs 16 residues. CDR3 sequence: CASSYSRLRGDYEQYF. CDR3 in DNA: TGTGCCAGCAGTTACTCGAGGCTAAGGGGGGACTACGAGCAGTACTTC.

The chain joins TRBV18 to TRBJ1-1; possible D gene TRBD1, 6 bases. The CDR3 is 12 amino acids. Germline lookup yields CDR1 KGHSH and CDR2 LQKENI. The V gene lost 6 bases and the J gene lost 8 bases, with 13 bases spanning the gap. The CDR3 loop reads CASSLPGHEAFF. CDR3 nucleotides: TGTGCCAGCTCCTTACCGGGACACGAAGCTTTCTTT. The variable domain in full, completed from reference TRBV18 and TRBJ1-1, reads NAGVMQNPRHLVRRRGQEARLRCSPMKGHSHVYWYRQLPEEGLKFMVYLQKENIIDESGMPKERFSAEFPKEGPSILRIQQVVRGDSAAYFCASSLPGHEAFFGQGTRLTVV.

In this sample, this clone turned up a few times. The J gene is TRBJ2-1, the V gene TRBV6-5; D is unclear. The V end lost 6 bases, the J end lost 0 bases, and 6 bases lay between the germline ends. CDR1 and CDR2 (germline): MNHEY, SVGAGI. The CDR3 extends over 13 amino acids. This chain's CDR3 is CASSLSSYNEQFF. The CDR3 region has the DNA TGTGCCAGCAGCTTGAGCTCCTACAATGAGCAGTTCTTC.

The V gene is TRBV4-1, the J gene TRBJ2-2; 7 bases map to TRBD1. The length of the CDR3 is 17 residues. J lost 0 bases, V lost 0 bases, and 4 bases had no gene match. The V gene's germline CDR1 is MGHRA and CDR2 YSYEKL. The DNA for the CDR3 is TGCGCCAGCAGCCAAGATGGACAGGTATCGAACACCGGGGAGCTGTTTTTT. Protein: CASSQDGQVSNTGELFF.

This clone was counted a single time. The V gene is TRBV4-1, the J gene TRBJ1-1; weak D call: TRBD1 (5 bases). The germline V and J ends were trimmed by 2 bases and 5 bases, with 12 bases remaining between them. The CDR3 runs to 14 residues. CDR1 is MGHRA, CDR2 YSYEKL, per germline. CDR3 region: CASSQHIGVTEAFF. The CDR3 DNA reads as TGCGCCAGCAGCCAACATATAGGGGTTACTGAAGCTTTCTTT.

The V call is TRBV5-4, the J call TRBJ2-7, with D possibly matching TRBD2 (6 bases). V was pared by 2 bases and J by 3 bases, with 24 bases between. CDR3 length equals 18 residues. Germline CDR1 is SGHNT and CDR2 is YYREEE (reference sequence). The CDR3 DNA is TGTGCCAGCAGCTTCGGGCCCCAGGGAGGTAGTTTTCGCTACGAGCAGTACTTC. As protein: CASSFGPQGGSFRYEQYF.

The chain carries TRBV6-6 and TRBJ1-1, with D unclear. CDR1 is MNHNY, CDR2 SVGAGI, per germline (reference sequence). The V end lost 6 bases, the J end lost 8 bases, and 16 bases lay between the germline ends. The CDR3 totals 13 residues. In DNA form, the CDR3 reads TGTGCCAGCAGACCGGGAACCGTCGAGGAAGCTTTCTTT. Amino acid sequence: CASRPGTVEEAFF.

The CDR3 loop reads CASSPIAGGAGNTIYF. Written as DNA, the CDR3 is TGTGCCAGCAGTCCAATCGCAGGGGGCGCAGGAAACACCATATATTTT. The chain joins TRBV4-2 to TRBJ1-3; 8 nucleotides match TRBD1. Per germline, CDR1 LGHNA and CDR2 YNFKEQ. The length of the CDR3 is 16 residues. After removal of 6 bases from V and 4 bases from J, the junction contained 11 bases not matched to a gene.

Only one count was recorded for this clone. The rearrangement joins TRBV7-6 to TRBJ2-1, with 9 bases fitting TRBD2. V dropped 5 bases and J dropped 10; count of bases not matched to a gene: 9. The CDR3 length is 14 residues. The germline gives CDR1 SGHVS, CDR2 FNYEAQ. DNA for the CDR3: TGTGCCAGCAGCCTGGCGGGGGGGGCCTTAGAGCAGTTCTTC. As protein: CASSLAGGALEQFF. Variable domain in full (rest from reference TRBV7-6 and TRBJ2-1): GAGVSQSPRYKVTKRGQDVALRCDPISGHVSLYWYRQALGQGPEFLTYFNYEAQQDKSGLPNDRFSAERPEGSISTLTIQRTEQRDSAMYRCASSLAGGALEQFFGPGTRLTVL.

The chain is built from TRBV27 and TRBJ2-7; 7 nucleotides match TRBD2. The CDR3 has 15 residues. V shed 6 bases, J shed 0 bases, and the junction held 8 bases outside the gene matches. The germline gives CDR1 MNHEY, CDR2 SMNVEV (reference sequence). The CDR3 reads CASRNGLAVSYEQYF. The CDR3 DNA sequence: TGTGCCAGCAGGAACGGGCTAGCGGTCTCCTACGAGCAGTACTTC.

The chain joins TRBV30 to TRBJ1-5; maybe TRBD1 (5 bases). CDR3 length: 15 amino acids. V dropped 0 bases and J dropped 0 bases, with 9 bases sitting between them. Germline V gene lookup returns CDR1 GTSNPN and CDR2 SVGIG (reference sequence). The CDR3 sequence is CAWSVDSNSNQPQHF. The CDR3 coding sequence is TGTGCCTGGAGTGTAGACAGCAATAGCAATCAGCCCCAGCATTTT.

This chain links TRBV7-9 with TRBJ2-3, with TRBD1 matching over 9 bases. Per germline, CDR1 SEHNR and CDR2 FQNEAQ (reference sequence). V lost 7 bases and J lost 0; bases outside the gene matches: 14. The CDR3 spans 18 residues. The CDR3 loop is CASNSRDREASSTDTQYF. The DNA for the CDR3 is TGTGCCAGCAATTCGAGGGACAGGGAGGCCTCTAGCACAGATACGCAGTATTTT. The full variable domain, with the rest looked up from reference TRBV7-9 and TRBJ2-3, is DTGVSQNPRHKITKRGQNVTFRCDPISEHNRLYWYRQTLGQGPEFLTYFQNEAQLEKSRLLSDRFSAERPKGSFSTLEIQRTEQGDSAMYLCASNSRDREASSTDTQYFGPGTRLTVL.

This chain joins TRBV27 and TRBJ2-7; TRBD1 agrees at 10 bases. Germline V CDR1 and CDR2: MNHEY, SMNVEV (reference sequence). V trimming: 4 bases; J trimming: 10 bases; junction bases outside the gene matches: 13. The CDR3 extends over 15 amino acids. CDR3 in amino acids: CASSSRQGASSGQYF. The CDR3 coding sequence is TGTGCCAGCAGTTCCAGACAGGGGGCATCGTCGGGCCAGTACTTC.

Regarding this clone: Mismatch with germline at one junction end may stem from a read error. The rearrangement uses TRBV11-2 and TRBJ1-1; D gene uncertain. Germline V CDR1 and CDR2: SGHAT, FQNNGV. The length of the CDR3 is 14 residues. The CDR3 sequence: CASSLDGEGTEAFF. CDR3 sequence (DNA): TGTGCCAGCAGCCTAGACGGAGAGGGCACTGAAGCTTTCTTT.

CDR3 coding DNA: TGTGCCAGCAGCTCCCCGACAGGGAAGGGCAATGAGCAGTTCTTC. It encodes CASSSPTGKGNEQFF. The chain uses TRBV7-9 and TRBJ2-1, with 7 bases fitting TRBD1. Germline lookup yields CDR1 SEHNR and CDR2 FQNEAQ (reference sequence). Trimming cost V 4 bases and J 6 bases; bases outside gene matches: 9. The CDR3 runs to 15 residues.

The chain has TRBV4-2 and TRBJ2-3; 11 bases line up with TRBD2. The V segment lost 4 bases and the J segment 5 bases; nucleotides outside the gene matches: 20. The germline gives CDR1 LGHNA, CDR2 YNFKEQ. The CDR3 sequence is 20 residues long. The CDR3: CASSLRGGASGGQKVDTQYF. The DNA of the CDR3 is TGTGCCAGCAGCCTACGCGGGGGGGCTAGCGGGGGGCAGAAGGTAGATACGCAGTATTTT.

The V gene is TRBV5-6, the J gene TRBJ2-5; a possible D gene is TRBD2 (5 bases). The DNA end favors TRBJ2-7, so the J call may be wrong. The CDR3 runs 13 residues. The V gene's germline CDR1 is SGHDT and CDR2 YYEEEE. The CDR3 loop is CASSLASGNEQYF. The CDR3 DNA reads TGTGCCAGCAGCTTGGCCTCCGGGAACGAGCAGTACTTC.

This rearrangement joins TRBV6-5 to TRBJ2-7; TRBD2 is a possible D gene (6 bases). CDR3 length: 13 amino acids. CDR1 and CDR2 from the germline V gene are MNHEY and SVGAGI. V was shortened by 6 bases and J by 4 bases, with 13 bases between the two germline ends. The CDR3 nucleotides are TGTGCCAGCAGCCAGGGTCGGGAGTACGAGCAGTACTTC. As protein: CASSQGREYEQYF.

The CDR3 is CASSYSTGAYEQYF. CDR3 coding DNA: TGTGCCAGCAGTTACTCGACGGGTGCCTACGAGCAGTACTTC. The chain joins TRBV6-5 to TRBJ2-7; D gene ambiguous. Germline CDR1 is MNHEY and CDR2 is SVGAGI. Between the trimmed V and J ends, which lost 0 bases and 2 bases, there was a span of 8 bases. The CDR3 extends over 14 amino acids.

The rearrangement uses TRBV19 and TRBJ2-7; D gene ambiguous. Per the germline V gene, CDR1 is LNHDA and CDR2 is SQIVND (reference sequence). V was cut by 5 bases and J by 9 bases, with 20 bases left in between. This CDR3 has 14 residues. In DNA, the CDR3 is TGTGCCAGTAGTTCATCGAATCGCGCCCTTTTGCAGTACTTC. Translation gives CASSSSNRALLQYF.